These 8 T cell receptor beta chains originate from one sample sequenced in a study of cytomegalovirus exposure and HLA in healthy donors. Researchers ran the PCR with 60 Vbeta and 13 Jbeta primers. Using immunoSEQ multiplex PCR, the repertoire was profiled, and TCRdb retains in-frame clones only, with some absent. The sample has 150,000 to 200,000 clones; almost 80% are singletons. The sample was PBMCs. These receptors were collected from a man between 18 and 35 years old in good health and CMV-seropositive.

The J gene is TRBJ1-1, the V gene TRBV5-1; D remains ambiguous. Deletions cut 1 base from V and 6 bases from J, with 13 bases between. CDR1 is SGHRS and CDR2 is YFSETQ in the germline V gene. This CDR3 is built from 14 residues. This CDR3 reads CASSLPSLSAEAFF. CDR3 DNA: TGCGCCAGCAGCTTGCCATCGCTAAGCGCTGAAGCTTTCTTT.

The V and J genes are TRBV7-8 and TRBJ2-3; 7 nucleotides align to TRBD2. This CDR3 is 13 amino acids long. CDR1 is SGHVS, CDR2 FQNEAQ, per germline. Trimming took 5 bases from V and 10 from J; bases not matched to a gene: 9. The CDR3 sequence is CASSRDLAAPQYF. Here the CDR3 DNA reads TGTGCCAGCAGCCGGGACCTAGCGGCTCCGCAGTATTTT.

The chain joins TRBV5-4 to TRBJ2-7; perhaps TRBD2 as D (5 bases). CDR3 length: 16 residues. Germline V CDR1 and CDR2: SGHNT, YYREEE (reference sequence). V was cut by 2 bases and J by 0 bases, with 15 bases left in between. The CDR3 bases are TGTGCCAGCAGCTTTTCTCCTACTAGAGGCTCCTACGAGCAGTACTTC. Amino acid sequence: CASSFSPTRGSYEQYF.

The V gene is TRBV25-1, the J gene TRBJ2-1, with no clear D. Germline V gives CDR1 MGHDK, CDR2 SYGVNS. Trimming pared 1 base from V and 3 bases from J, leaving 10 bases between. This CDR3 comprises 15 residues. The CDR3 DNA reads as TGTGCCAGCAGTGAATCTGACATCAGCTACAATGAGCAGTTCTTC. Translation gives CASSESDISYNEQFF.

This clone was found once. The chain recombines TRBV19 with TRBJ1-5; possible D gene TRBD1, 5 bases. The germline V gene encodes CDR1 LNHDA and CDR2 SQIVND (reference sequence). The CDR3 extends over 16 amino acids. The V and J ends lost 5 bases and 1 base respectively, with 15 bases between them. Here the CDR3 DNA reads TGTGCCAGTAGTCCCGATCCCCAGGGCAGCAATCAGCCCCAGCATTTT. Protein: CASSPDPQGSNQPQHF.

The chain employs TRBV10-3 and TRBJ1-4, with D perhaps matching TRBD1 (6 bases). The length of the CDR3 is 13 residues. Looked up from germline, CDR1 is ENHRY and CDR2 is SYGVKD. V gave up 6 bases and J gave up 11 bases, with 16 bases separating them. CDR3 protein: CAIRDGGGGKLFF. CDR3 bases: TGTGCCATCAGGGACGGGGGAGGGGGGAAACTGTTTTTT.

The chain has TRBV18 and TRBJ1-3, with 8 positions matching TRBD1. Losses at the gene ends were 2 bases for V and 7 bases for J; bases not matched to a gene: 10. Germline V gene data show CDR1 as KGHSH and CDR2 as LQKENI. CDR3 length equals 16 residues. The chain's CDR3 is CASSPSRTGPANTIYF. DNA for the CDR3: TGTGCCAGCTCACCAAGTCGGACAGGGCCGGCTAACACCATATATTTT.

The chain has TRBV10-3 and TRBJ1-2; D possibly corresponds to TRBD1 (5 bases). The CDR3 sequence is 13 residues long. V was pared by 3 bases and J by 4 bases, with 9 bases between. From germline, CDR1 is ENHRY and CDR2 SYGVKD. This CDR3 is CAISDTGLYGYTF. CDR3 nucleotide sequence: TGTGCCATCAGTGACACAGGTCTCTATGGCTACACCTTC.